This paragraph covers one T cell receptor (beta chain) sequence. What it recognizes is unknown. The sample originates from a study of cytomegalovirus exposure and HLA in healthy donors. Turning to the study itself: As an earlier analysis found, some 180 million T cells yielded 95 million to 130 million unique TCR beta sequences. Study-level findings and limits: Serostatus for CMV was the only available immune exposure information.

The donors were healthy bone marrow donors. PCR amplification relied on 60 Vbeta primers (plus 13 Jbeta primers). Original processing notes: Around 76 million unique TCR beta chains, 8.5 million to 14 million shared, were counted in a later analysis. The assay was immunoSEQ multiplex PCR, and TCRdb's table has in-frame clones only and misses some. The DNA gave D and trimming, while V, J and clone size come from that table. The sample comprises hundreds of thousands of clones, 70% to 90% of which are singletons, and around 0.22% rests with the top ten. This clonotype was sampled from a girl aged 2 to 9 in good health and CMV-seronegative. The specimen was PBMCs.

The CDR3 loop is CASSLASRGGTEAFF. The CDR3 bases are TGCGCCAGCAGCTTGGCCTCGAGGGGAGGCACTGAAGCTTTCTTT. This rearrangement joins TRBV5-1 to TRBJ1-1; D might be TRBD1 (5 bases). The CDR3 contains 15 residues. The germline CDR1 and CDR2 sequences are SGHRS and YFSETQ. Trimming shortened V by 0 bases and J by 4 bases, and 13 bases separated the two germline ends.